This T cell receptor beta chain was sequenced for a study of blood T cell repertoires in COVID-19. On the study more broadly: The origin of the acute and convalescent COVID-19 samples was the United States, Italy and Spain. T cells, B-cell-depleted T cells, or PBMCs provided the cDNA or gDNA that served as material.

CDR1 and CDR2 (germline): SGHDN, FVKESK. CDR3 size: 15 residues. Trimming left V 1 base short and J 6 bases short, with 15 bases between. Authors' data handling: Amplification of reference gene primers provided the estimated nucleated cell counts. The protocol was immunoSEQ multiplex PCR, while the TCRdb copy is restricted to in-frame clones and leaves out a portion. Clone size and the V and J calls come from that table; the DNA yielded D and trimming. The sample includes nearly 200,000 clones, around 81% seen only once; the top ten take under 0.95%. The clonotype was recovered from a man in his sixties with COVID-19, enrolled during active disease. Sequenced sample: peripheral blood. The chain couples TRBV14 to TRBJ2-5; D is perhaps TRBD2 (5 bases). CDR3 residues: CASSQGTSPLQTQYF. In nucleotides, the CDR3 is TGTGCCAGCAGCCAAGGGACTTCCCCCCTCCAGACCCAGTACTTC.